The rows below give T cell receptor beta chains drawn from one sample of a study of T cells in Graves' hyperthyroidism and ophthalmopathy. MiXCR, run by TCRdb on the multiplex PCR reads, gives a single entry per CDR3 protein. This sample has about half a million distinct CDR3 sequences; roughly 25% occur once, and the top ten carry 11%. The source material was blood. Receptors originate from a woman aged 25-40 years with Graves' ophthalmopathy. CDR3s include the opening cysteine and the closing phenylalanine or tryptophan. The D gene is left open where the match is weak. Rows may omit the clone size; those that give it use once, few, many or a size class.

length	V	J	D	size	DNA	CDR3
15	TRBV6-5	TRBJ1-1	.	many	TGTGCCAGCAGTCCTCGGACGGGTTATTGGACTGAAGCTTTCTTT	CASSPRTGYWTEAFF
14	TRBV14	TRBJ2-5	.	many	TGTGCCAGCAGCCAAGATCACCGGGTTGAGACCCAGTACTTC	CASSQDHRVETQYF
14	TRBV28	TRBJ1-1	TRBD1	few	TGTGCCAGCAGTTCCCTGGGAGGGGGCAGGGGAGCTTTCTTT	CASSSLGGGRGAFF
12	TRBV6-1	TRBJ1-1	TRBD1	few	TGTGCCAGCGTCAGGGGGCTTACTGAAGCTTTCTTT	CASVRGLTEAFF
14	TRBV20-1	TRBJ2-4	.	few	TGCAGTGCCGTGGATACGTTAGCCAAAAACATTCAGTACTTC	CSAVDTLAKNIQYF
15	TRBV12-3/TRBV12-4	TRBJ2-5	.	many	TGTGCCAGCAGTTTACAGTGGGATCAGGGGGAGACCCAGTACTTC	CASSLQWDQGETQYF
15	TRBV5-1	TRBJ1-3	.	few	TGCGCCAGCAGCCCGGGTCAGATACTGGCAAACACCATATATTTT	CASSPGQILANTIYF
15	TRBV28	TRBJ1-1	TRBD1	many	TGTGCCAGCAGTTTTTCCGGGACAGGGGACCCTGAAGCTTTCTTT	CASSFSGTGDPEAFF
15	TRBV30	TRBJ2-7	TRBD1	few	TGTGCCTGGAGTCCGGGGGACAGGCACTCCTACGAGCAGTACTTC	CAWSPGDRHSYEQYF
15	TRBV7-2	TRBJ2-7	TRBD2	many	TGTGCCAGCAGCCCGACTAGCGGGGGGGCCTACGAGCAGTACTTC	CASSPTSGGAYEQYF
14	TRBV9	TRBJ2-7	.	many	TGTGCCAGCAGCGTAGGGGTTGTGGGGAACGAGCAGTACTTC	CASSVGVVGNEQYF
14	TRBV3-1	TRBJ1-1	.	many	TGTGCCAGCAGCCAAGACGAGGTTCCAAGGGAAGCTTTCTTT	CASSQDEVPREAFF
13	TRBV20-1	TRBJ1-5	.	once	TGCAGTGCTAGAGCCTCAGTGGTACAGCCCCAGCATTTT	CSARASVVQPQHF
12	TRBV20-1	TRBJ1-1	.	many	TGCAGTTCCGGACCGCAGAACACTGAAGCTTTCTTT	CSSGPQNTEAFF
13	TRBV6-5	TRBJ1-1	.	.	TGTGCCAGCAGTTTCAGGACGGTCACTGAAGCTTTCTTT	CASSFRTVTEAFF
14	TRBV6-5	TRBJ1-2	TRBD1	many	TGTGCCAGCAGTTACTCGACAGGGGGATGTGGCTACACCTTC	CASSYSTGGCGYTF
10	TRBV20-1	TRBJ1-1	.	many	TGCAGTACCGAGAACACTGAAGCTTTCTTT	CSTENTEAFF
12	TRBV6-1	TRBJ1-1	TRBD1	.	TGTGCCAGCAGTGGAACAGGGGTTGAAGCTTTCTTT	CASSGTGVEAFF
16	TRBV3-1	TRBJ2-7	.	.	TGTGCCAGCAGCATTACAGGGACGGACAGCTACGAAGGGCAGTACTTC	CASSITGTDSYEGQYF
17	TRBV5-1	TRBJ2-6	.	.	TGCGCCAGCAGCTTGGTTCCAGGGCTAAGTGGGGCCAACGTCCTGATTTTC	CASSLVPGLSGANVLIF
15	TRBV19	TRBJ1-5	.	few	TGTGCCAGTAGTATAGTCTGGGGGGCCGTCCAGCCCCAGCATTTT	CASSIVWGAVQPQHF
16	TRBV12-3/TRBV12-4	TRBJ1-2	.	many	TGTGCCAGCAGTTCTCGACCGTCGGAGCCGCTCTATGGCTACACCTTC	CASSSRPSEPLYGYTF
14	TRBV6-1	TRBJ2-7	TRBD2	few	TGTGCCAGCAGTGGTTCTAGCGGGGACTACGAGCAGTACTTC	CASSGSSGDYEQYF
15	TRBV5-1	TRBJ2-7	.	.	TGCGCAAGCAGCTCCCTACTGGACGAAACCTACGAGCAGTGCTTC	CASSSLLDETYEQCF
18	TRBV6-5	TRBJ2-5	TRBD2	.	TGTGCCAGCAGTTACACCGGGACTAGCGGGGGGGCCGGAGAGACCCAGTACTTC	CASSYTGTSGGAGETQYF
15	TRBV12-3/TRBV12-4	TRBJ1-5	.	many	TGTGCCAGCAGTTTTGTAGGGGGGAGCAATCAGCCCCAGCATTTT	CASSFVGGSNQPQHF